This T cell receptor (beta chain) is from a study (dated by TCRdb to between 2015 and 2017). Concerning the study at large: The study set out to test whether tumor-infiltrating Tregs in breast cancer get recruited from blood Tregs or are instead converted in situ from other CD4+ T cell subsets. Overall results and qualifications from the work: Rather than covering whole repertoires, validation in the larger cohort was restricted to a single TCR beta V-J rearrangement. The TCR alpha and beta sequences of tumor-infiltrating Tregs showed the greatest overlap with tumor naive CD4+ T cells, followed by blood naive CD4+ T cells. Tumor memory CD4+ T cell TCR gene usage clustered with blood and lymph node memory CD4+ cells and lymph node naive CD4+ cells.

Amplification of full-length TCR variable regions was done by 5' RACE PCR using constant-region reverse primers, and this step was followed by semi-nested PCR with Nested Universal Primer A. The ReliaPrep RNA Cell Miniprep System was used to extract total RNA, which was then reverse transcribed into 5'RACE-ready cDNA with the SMARTer RACE 5'/3' Kit. Multiplex adaptors were used to barcode full-length TCR alpha and beta libraries, and the barcoded libraries were sequenced on an Illumina MiSeq. In the source study's methods: For each of nine subset-tissue groups, sequencing data from the five patients were combined, and the groups were compared by unsupervised clustering of TCR gene usage. The Morisita-Horn index, with shared sequences weighted by their contribution to each repertoire, was used to calculate repertoire similarity. TCRdb's own reprocessing of the public reads used fastp at Q25 and MiXCR and kept productive beta chains. Each CDR3 protein gets just one entry, which takes the most common genes and DNA from the rows behind it. The V and J calls and clone size come from TCRdb's table, not from the authors' own analysis. Here the sample has 6,500 to 10,000 distinct CDR3 sequences; 16% occur a single time. The ten largest clones represent approximately 3.7% of the sample.

V is clipped by 3 bases and J by 4 bases, and the sequence between their germline boundaries is 7 bases long. Reading the germline V gene gives CDR1 MNHNS and CDR2 SASEGT. Spanning cysteine to phenylalanine, the CDR3 consists of 13 amino acids. This entry keeps only the CDR3 DNA: 39 bases, framed from base 1. In its sample, this clonotype comes out as medium-sized (0.01 to 0.1%). What antigen it recognizes has not been identified. The sample holds no much larger clone one base away, and base qualities are not on file. Memory CD4+ T cells were isolated as CD4+CD45RO+CD25- cells. Tregs, naive and memory CD4+ T cells from tumor, blood and ipsilateral draining lymph nodes of a handful of breast cancer patients underwent full-length TCR alpha and beta sequencing. Ficoll density gradient centrifugation was used to isolate mononuclear cells from either lymph nodes or roughly 50 ml of peripheral blood. FACS confirmed that the sorted cell populations were more than 90% pure.

This receptor was identified in a female donor with breast cancer. Material: memory CD4+ T cells sorted from blood. Per the publication, the cell subset or site label means: memory CD4+ T cells, CD4+CD45RO+CD25-. Recombination linked TRBV6-1 to TRBJ2-4, with no reliable assignment of the D segment. The base sequence is TGTGCCAGCAGTGATGCAGTAAAAAACATTCAGTACTTC. Translated, it reads CASSDAVKNIQYF.